One and the same sample provided the 7 T cell receptor beta chains below, sequenced in a study of beta chain features in type 1 diabetes. These receptors have no identified antigens. Sequencing targeted expressed TCRB transcripts, as all isolated RNA had been reverse transcribed. Assay used: immunoSEQ multiplex PCR; TCRdb lists only in-frame clones, some missing. The data hold over 200,000 clones, with 11% observed a single time. Study-wide results and limits: People with Type 1 diabetes carried modestly yet significantly shorter TCRB CDR3s in all four CD4+ subsets.

The sample was naive CD4+ T cells from blood. Source of these receptors: a man younger than 45 with type 1 diabetes.

This clone was observed a few times. CDR3 protein: CASSSTGGYEQYF. CDR3 coding DNA: TGTGCCAGCAGCTCAACAGGGGGCTACGAGCAGTACTTC. The rearrangement joins TRBV7-6 to TRBJ2-7; 8 nucleotides line up with TRBD1. V shed 4 bases, J shed 3 bases, and the junction held 2 bases outside the gene matches. The germline V gene encodes CDR1 SGHVS and CDR2 FNYEAQ. The CDR3 has 13 residues.

V usage is TRBV7-2 and J usage is TRBJ2-7; 7 nucleotides line up with TRBD1. This CDR3 contains 14 residues. The germline V gene has CDR1 SGHTA and CDR2 FQGNSA. The V gene end was trimmed by 4 bases and the J gene end by 6 bases; junction bases not matched to a gene: 9. CDR3 protein: CASSSRQGDREQYF. Here the CDR3 DNA reads TGTGCCAGCAGCTCAAGGCAGGGGGATCGCGAGCAGTACTTC. Complete variable domain (other parts from reference TRBV7-2 and TRBJ2-7): GAGVSQSPSNKVTEKGKDVELRCDPISGHTALYWYRQSLGQGLEFLIYFQGNSAPDKSGLPSDRFSAERTGGSVSTLTIQRTQQEDSAVYLCASSSRQGDREQYFGPGTRLTVT.

There are a few counts of this clone. The V call is TRBV5-1, the J call TRBJ2-1, with a weak D call TRBD1 (7 bases). The V gene's germline CDR1 is SGHRS and CDR2 YFSETQ. The length of the CDR3 is 15 residues. V lost 7 bases to trimming and J lost 0 bases, with 14 bases between them. The CDR3: CASGGRTGSYNEQFF. The CDR3 coding sequence is TGCGCCAGCGGGGGGAGGACAGGCTCCTACAATGAGCAGTTCTTC.

The chain carries TRBV18 and TRBJ2-7; D is undetermined. Germline V gene sequence: CDR1 KGHSH, CDR2 LQKENI. The CDR3 is 14 residues long. The V end was cut by 0 bases, the J end by 2 bases, with 8 bases between. CDR3 DNA sequence: TGTGCCAGCTCACCACCGAACGGTCCCTACGAGCAGTACTTC. Protein sequence: CASSPPNGPYEQYF.

The chain uses TRBV5-6 and TRBJ1-2, with a tentative D call TRBD1 (5 bases). Germline-derived CDR1 and CDR2 are SGHDT and YYEEEE. The CDR3 contains 13 residues. The V and J ends lost 3 bases and 3 bases respectively, with 9 bases between them. The CDR3 protein is CASSSTGDYGYTF. Written as DNA, the CDR3 is TGTGCCAGCAGCTCGACGGGGGACTATGGCTACACCTTC.

The V and J genes are TRBV7-3 and TRBJ1-1; tentatively, D is TRBD1 (5 bases). The CDR3 runs to 15 residues. The V end was cut by 0 bases, the J end by 4 bases, with 12 bases between. In germline, CDR1 is SGHTA, CDR2 FQGTGA. CDR3 region: CASSLTAGGSTEAFF. CDR3 in DNA: TGTGCCAGCAGCTTAACTGCCGGGGGGAGCACTGAAGCTTTCTTT.

This clone came up a few times. The J gene is TRBJ1-2, the V gene TRBV9, with D maybe TRBD1 (5 bases). The V end lost 0 bases, the J end lost 0 bases, and 9 bases lay between the germline ends. This CDR3 has 15 residues. Germline CDR1 reads SGDLS; CDR2 reads YYNGEE. The DNA for the CDR3 is TGTGCCAGCAGCGTAGCCCCAGGGCCTAACTATGGCTACACCTTC. Its translation: CASSVAPGPNYGYTF.